This TCR beta chain was identified in a study of blood T cell repertoires in COVID-19. For the study at large: COVID-19 samples collected from the United States, Italy and Spain covered acute and convalescent phases.

The CDR3 consists of 12 residues. V was cut by 4 bases and J by 9 bases, with 13 bases left in between. Germline CDR1 reads MNHEY; CDR2 reads SMNVEV (reference sequence). Study members were between about 18 and 95 years old and lived in around 24 US regions. Participants' reported clinical history set cohort assignment. In the source study's methods: Amplification of reference gene primers was used by the study to estimate nucleated cell counts. Sequencing used immunoSEQ multiplex PCR; TCRdb keeps in-frame clones, though not all of them. That table furnishes V, J and clone size, whereas the DNA furnished D and trimming. The sample has around 200,000 clones; around 82% are singletons.

The chain links TRBV27 to TRBJ2-7; perhaps TRBD2 as D (6 bases). The sample was PBMCs or T cells enriched from blood (not recorded which). This receptor was taken from a woman between 40 and 55 years old with acute COVID-19. The CDR3 sequence is CASSSPGRMQYF. The CDR3 nucleotides read TGTGCCAGCAGTTCCCCCGGGAGAATGCAGTACTTC.